This T cell receptor beta chain was profiled in a study of neurological immune-mediated disorders. 5'RACE with 10-nucleotide random UMIs produced the cDNA. MiXCR, run by TCRdb on the 5' RACE reads, gives a single entry per CDR3 protein. The sample yields tens of thousands of distinct CDR3 sequences, over 8.5% seen once. Germline CDR1 reads ENHRY; CDR2 reads SYGVKD. The length of the CDR3 is 15 residues. With 3 bases clipped from V and 2 bases from J, the junction kept 5 bases outside the gene matches. Notes on the study in general: None of the CDR3 amino acid sequences found in expanded clones was shared across subjects. This suggests that the TCR-beta repertoires were private in all groups. The highest TCR clonal expansion occurred in HTLV-1-associated myelopathy; multiple sclerosis fell below healthy controls.

This clonotype has a count of ten or more. Its antigen is as yet unknown. Time point: longitudinal time-point 1 (baseline). Unsorted libraries came from 2 million PBMCs stored at -80 °C. The sequence was obtained from a male donor with HTLV-1-associated myelopathy (HAM/TSP). The chain carries TRBV10-3 and TRBJ2-5; 8 bases line up with TRBD2. The sample consisted of PBMCs. This CDR3 is CAISESGGGQETQYF. CDR3 nucleotide sequence: TGTGCCATCAGTGAATCGGGGGGGGGTCAAGAGACCCAGTACTTC.